What follows are 7 T cell receptor beta chains derived from one specimen sequenced in a study of T cells after yellow fever vaccination. TCRdb fed the 5' RACE reads into MiXCR, producing one record per CDR3 protein. The sample includes almost 600,000 distinct CDR3 sequences, 13% seen only once; the top ten take more than 12%. The specimen was PBMCs, collected on the day of the yellow fever booster vaccination. The source of these receptors is a man aged 25 to 45 who received the YFV17D yellow fever vaccine.

This sequence joins TRBV7-9 and TRBJ2-2; perhaps TRBD1 as D (6 bases). The CDR3 totals 15 residues. Germline V gives CDR1 SEHNR, CDR2 FQNEAQ (reference sequence). Trimming took 1 base from V and 5 from J, leaving 11 bases between them. The CDR3 is CASSLGQGPTGELFF. The DNA for the CDR3 is TGTGCCAGCAGCTTAGGGCAGGGGCCGACCGGGGAGCTGTTTTTT. The complete variable domain, with remaining parts taken from reference TRBV7-9 and TRBJ2-2, reads DTGVSQNPRHKITKRGQNVTFRCDPISEHNRLYWYRQTLGQGPEFLTYFQNEAQLEKSRLLSDRFSAERPKGSFSTLEIQRTEQGDSAMYLCASSLGQGPTGELFFGEGSRLTVL.

The V gene is TRBV27, the J gene TRBJ2-2; TRBD2 might be the D (7 bases). V was clipped by 0 bases and J by 4 bases, with 15 bases between them. CDR1 is MNHEY, CDR2 SMNVEV, per germline (reference sequence). The CDR3 extends over 17 amino acids. CDR3 sequence (DNA): TGTGCCAGCAGTTTATCGCCGGGGGGCGCGATCACCGGGGAGCTGTTTTTT. The encoded protein is CASSLSPGGAITGELFF.

This clonotype was counted between two and nine times. The V and J genes are TRBV5-1 and TRBJ2-5, with TRBD2 as a possible D gene (6 bases). The germline CDR1 and CDR2 sequences are SGHRS and YFSETQ. This CDR3 comprises 14 residues. Trimming took 1 base from V and 5 from J, leaving 12 bases between them. The CDR3 DNA is TGCGCCAGCAGCTTGACTAGCCCCCGGGAGACCCAGTACTTC. Its protein is CASSLTSPRETQYF.

The chain employs TRBV6-5 and TRBJ1-1; D not certain. The V gene lost 3 bases and the J gene lost 1 base, with 9 bases spanning the gap. The CDR3 has 14 residues. Germline V gives CDR1 MNHEY, CDR2 SVGAGI. The CDR3 is CASSYDRGNTEAFF. Written as DNA, the CDR3 is TGTGCCAGCAGTTATGATAGAGGGAACACTGAAGCTTTCTTT.

The table lists this clonotype with a few counts. V and J are TRBV7-2 and TRBJ2-5; D perhaps matches TRBD2 (5 bases). The germline V gene has CDR1 SGHTA and CDR2 FQGNSA. The CDR3 loop spans 14 amino acids. V was trimmed by 1 base and J by 2 bases, leaving 8 bases between them. The CDR3 DNA reads as TGTGCCAGCAGCTTAGACTGGAGGCAAGAGACCCAGTACTTC. As protein: CASSLDWRQETQYF.

This clonotype came up many times. This chain joins TRBV5-6 and TRBJ2-7, with D perhaps matching TRBD2 (5 bases). CDR3 size: 15 residues. Trimming shortened V by 4 bases and J by 2 bases, and 16 bases separated the two germline ends. Germline assignment: CDR1 SGHDT and CDR2 YYEEEE. This chain's CDR3 is CASSNARVSPYEQYF. The CDR3 DNA reads as TGTGCCAGCAGCAATGCGAGGGTGAGCCCCTACGAGCAGTACTTC.

The sample holds a few counts of this clonotype. Here the CDR3 reads CAISVERGYEQYF. Here the CDR3 DNA reads TGTGCCATCAGTGTCGAGAGAGGTTACGAGCAGTACTTC. The chain uses TRBV10-3 and TRBJ2-7, with D hard to call. CDR1 is ENHRY and CDR2 is SYGVKD in the germline V gene. This CDR3 comprises 13 residues. The ends were cut back, 4 bases at V and 4 bases at J, with 11 bases in the middle.